This T cell receptor beta chain emerged from a study of Graves' ophthalmopathy and Graves' hyperthyroidism. In the study overall: At initial diagnosis, peripheral blood was obtained, and this preceded any treatment. Findings and limits, study-wide: Blood repertoires reportedly contained most expanded thyroid clonotypes above 0.001 frequency.

RNA served as the template for amplifying TCR beta CDR3 regions. Scientists carried out first-round RT-PCR using HTBI primers and then a second-round multiplex PCR. One entry per CDR3 protein, called by TCRdb with MiXCR from the multiplex PCR reads. This sample yields over 450,000 distinct CDR3 sequences, of which around 15% are seen a single time; roughly 10% belongs to the top ten. This clonotype was detected only a few times. Antigen: not known. The length of the CDR3 is 18 residues. V lost 7 bases, J lost 0 bases, and 25 bases lay in between. Looked up from germline, CDR1 is MNHEY and CDR2 is SMNVEV (reference sequence). Moderate-to-severe activity, CAS ≥3, NOSPECS ≥4 and duration under 3 months were recorded for donors with ophthalmopathy. The diagnostic workup employed clinical symptoms, serum thyroxine, TRAb, thyroid ultrasound and orbital computed tomography.

The chain links TRBV27 to TRBJ2-7; D unresolved. The specimen sequenced was blood. The sequence came from a woman in her 30s with Graves' ophthalmopathy. CDR3 in DNA: TGTGCCAGCACCTTCAGGAAAGACTCTTCATATTTCTCCTACGAGCAGTACTTC. This encodes CASTFRKDSSYFSYEQYF.